Here is one T cell receptor beta chain with its context. The target antigen is unknown. The donors were part of the validation cohort, which consisted of under 150 subjects and was separate from the first cohort of 666 subjects. Measured with immunoSEQ multiplex PCR; TCRdb has only the in-frame clones, and not every one. The sample carries about 56,000 clones, around nine tenths recorded once. The data stem from a study of cytomegalovirus exposure and HLA in healthy donors. Findings and limits, study-wide: Subsequent analysis revealed that first-cohort TCR clusters tended to co-occur in the 110 or so validation repertoires.

Germline values: CDR1 SQVTM, CDR2 ANQGSEA. The V segment lost 4 bases and the J segment 5 bases; nucleotides outside the gene matches: 11. This CDR3 region has 15 residues. This TCR was recovered from a man younger than 35 in good health and CMV-seronegative. Material: PBMCs. The gene calls are TRBV29-1 and TRBJ2-5, with TRBD2 identical over 9 bases. The CDR3 DNA sequence: TGCAGCGTTGGAGCTCCTAGCGGGACTGGGGAGACCCAGTACTTC. Encoded protein: CSVGAPSGTGETQYF. Full variable domain (rest looked up from reference TRBV29-1 and TRBJ2-5): SAVISQKPSRDICQRGTSLTIQCQVDSQVTMMFWYRQQPGQSLTLIATANQGSEATYESGFVIDKFPISRPNLTFSTLTVSNMSPEDSSIYLCSVGAPSGTGETQYFGPGTRLLVL.